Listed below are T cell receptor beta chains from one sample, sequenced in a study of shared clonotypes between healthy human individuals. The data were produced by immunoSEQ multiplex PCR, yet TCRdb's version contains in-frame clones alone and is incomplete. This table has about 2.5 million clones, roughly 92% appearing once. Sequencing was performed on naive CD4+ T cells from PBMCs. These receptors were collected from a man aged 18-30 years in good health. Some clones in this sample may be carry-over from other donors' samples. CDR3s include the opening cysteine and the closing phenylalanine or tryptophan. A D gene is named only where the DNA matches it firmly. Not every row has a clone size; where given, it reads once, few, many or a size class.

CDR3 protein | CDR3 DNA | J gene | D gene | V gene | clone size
CASSPSGANVLTF | TGTGCCAGCAGCCCCTCTGGGGCCAACGTCCTGACTTTC | TRBJ2-6 | NA | TRBV9 | NA
CASSHASAENEKLFF | TGCGCCAGCAGCCATGCCTCGGCGGAGAATGAAAAACTGTTTTTT | TRBJ1-4 | NA | TRBV4-1 | NA
CASSYGHLNTEAFF | TGTGCCAGCAGTTATGGACACCTGAACACTGAAGCTTTCTTT | TRBJ1-1 | NA | TRBV6-6 | NA
CASSFPRGLLMFF | TGTGCCAGCAGTTTCCCACGGGGGCTCCTGATGTTTTTT | TRBJ1-4 | NA | TRBV28 | NA
CASSFGLSRMTDTQYF | TGTGCCAGCAGCTTTGGATTAAGCAGAATGACAGATACGCAGTATTTT | TRBJ2-3 | NA | TRBV7-3 | NA
CASSFLGGSSGNTIYF | TGTGCCAGCAGTTTTTTAGGCGGGAGCTCTGGAAACACCATATATTTT | TRBJ1-3 | NA | TRBV28 | NA
CASSGSLGQGPRGYTF | TGTGCCAGCAGTGGGTCCTTGGGACAGGGCCCGCGCGGCTACACCTTC | TRBJ1-2 | TRBD1 | TRBV27 | once
CASSLTASGVGTEAFF | TGTGCCAGCAGCTTAACAGCGTCAGGGGTGGGGACTGAAGCTTTCTTT | TRBJ1-1 | NA | TRBV7-3 | NA
CASSLHLSGNTIYF | TGTGCCAGCAGCTTACATCTCTCTGGAAACACCATATATTTT | TRBJ1-3 | NA | TRBV11-2 | NA
CASSPRPGTGTEKLFF | TGCGCCAGCAGCCCCCGCCCCGGGACAGGGACTGAAAAACTGTTTTTT | TRBJ1-4 | TRBD1 | TRBV5-1 | NA
CASSQAAPDTQYF | TGCGCCAGCAGCCAAGCTGCGCCAGATACGCAGTATTTT | TRBJ2-3 | NA | TRBV4-1 | NA
CASSQEERAVPETQYF | TGCGCCAGCAGCCAAGAGGAACGGGCAGTTCCAGAGACCCAGTACTTC | TRBJ2-5 | NA | TRBV4-1 | NA
CASSSKAASTDTQYF | TGCGCCAGCAGCTCAAAAGCGGCTAGCACAGATACGCAGTATTTT | TRBJ2-3 | NA | TRBV5-1 | NA
CASSYVRGGYEQFF | TGTGCCAGCAGTTACGTCAGGGGGGGTTATGAGCAGTTCTTC | TRBJ2-1 | NA | TRBV6-5 | NA
CASSWGAAVNEQYF | TGTGCCAGCAGCTGGGGGGCGGCAGTCAACGAGCAGTACTTC | TRBJ2-7 | NA | TRBV7-6 | NA
CASRTLATPGETQYF | TGTGCCAGCAGGACATTAGCCACTCCCGGGGAGACCCAGTACTTC | TRBJ2-5 | NA | TRBV28 | NA
CASSSSSGANNEQFF | TGTGCCAGCAGCTCTTCCTCCGGGGCAAACAATGAGCAGTTCTTC | TRBJ2-1 | NA | TRBV7-7 | NA
CASSQESSYNEQFF | TGTGCCAGCAGCCAAGAGTCGTCCTACAATGAGCAGTTCTTC | TRBJ2-1 | NA | TRBV4-2 | NA
CASSPGGGQVKTQYF | TGCGCCAGCAGCCCTGGTGGGGGACAGGTTAAGACCCAGTACTTC | TRBJ2-5 | TRBD1 | TRBV5-1 | once
CASSSDRGNYGYTF | TGTGCCAGCAGTTCCGACCGCGGGAACTATGGCTACACCTTC | TRBJ1-2 | NA | TRBV28 | NA
CSVEAPTRDYGEYEQYF | TGCAGCGTTGAAGCCCCCACCCGGGACTACGGGGAATACGAGCAGTACTTC | TRBJ2-7 | TRBD2 | TRBV29-1 | NA
CASRQGQGTYQPQHF | TGTGCCAGCAGACAGGGACAGGGGACCTATCAGCCCCAGCATTTT | TRBJ1-5 | TRBD1 | TRBV2 | NA
CASSRLGGSVSNYGYTF | TGCGCCAGCAGCCGGCTCGGGGGGTCGGTCTCTAACTATGGCTACACCTTC | TRBJ1-2 | NA | TRBV5-1 | NA
CASSLFSGGDYGYTF | TGCGCCAGCAGCTTGTTTTCAGGGGGCGACTATGGCTACACCTTC | TRBJ1-2 | TRBD1 | TRBV5-1 | once
CASSGRGDLGTEAFF | TGTGCCAGCAGCGGAAGGGGGGATTTGGGCACTGAAGCTTTCTTT | TRBJ1-1 | NA | TRBV5-5 | NA
CASSPLAGGNNEQFF | TGTGCCAGCAGCCCACTAGCGGGAGGGAACAATGAGCAGTTCTTC | TRBJ2-1 | TRBD2 | TRBV2 | NA
CASRQSYGANEKLFF | TGTGCCAGCAGGCAGTCTTACGGAGCTAATGAAAAACTGTTTTTT | TRBJ1-4 | NA | TRBV6-1 | NA